Listed below are T cell receptor beta chains from one sample, sequenced in a study of OX40 agonist ivuxolimab in advanced cancers. The table came from immunoSEQ multiplex PCR; TCRdb's copy has only in-frame clones and leaves some out. The sample has under 75,000 clones; around 81% are singletons. This specimen was CD4+ or CD8+ T cells sorted from blood, taken in a trial of the OX40 agonist ivuxolimab. Receptor source: an adult with an advanced solid tumor such as melanoma, head and neck, liver or kidney cancer. Both conserved end residues are part of each CDR3. The order of the fields is clone size, J gene, V gene, CDR3 protein. Part of the rows lack a size; the others show once, few, many or a class for expanded clones.

clone_size: .; j_call: TRBJ2-7; v_call: TRBV6-1; cdr3_aa: CASSDQPGGRSYEQYF
clone_size: .; j_call: TRBJ1-4; v_call: TRBV19; cdr3_aa: CASSRSQGWEKLFF
clone_size: .; j_call: TRBJ1-1; v_call: TRBV7-8; cdr3_aa: CASSLEGGIGTEAFF
clone_size: .; j_call: TRBJ2-5; v_call: TRBV5-6; cdr3_aa: CASSSQIRGELAKETQYF
clone_size: .; j_call: TRBJ1-1; v_call: TRBV7-2; cdr3_aa: CASSSPSDVSEAFF
clone_size: once; j_call: TRBJ2-5; v_call: TRBV2; cdr3_aa: CASSEKETQYF
clone_size: .; j_call: TRBJ1-3; v_call: TRBV19; cdr3_aa: CASSRARTGNGNTIYF
clone_size: .; j_call: TRBJ1-6; v_call: TRBV7-9; cdr3_aa: CASSQGGQELSPLHF
clone_size: .; j_call: TRBJ2-2; v_call: TRBV6-5; cdr3_aa: CASSYHAIGELFF
clone_size: .; j_call: TRBJ1-1; v_call: TRBV9; cdr3_aa: CASSVQGWGTEAFF
clone_size: .; j_call: TRBJ1-2; v_call: TRBV5-1; cdr3_aa: CASSEINYGYTF
clone_size: .; j_call: TRBJ1-2; v_call: TRBV30; cdr3_aa: CAWTTGGWGYTF
clone_size: .; j_call: TRBJ1-6; v_call: TRBV10-3; cdr3_aa: CATVRQYNSPLHF
clone_size: .; j_call: TRBJ1-2; v_call: TRBV5-1; cdr3_aa: CASSLGGFYGYTF
clone_size: .; j_call: TRBJ1-4; v_call: TRBV30; cdr3_aa: CACPRGGKLFF
clone_size: .; j_call: TRBJ2-3; v_call: TRBV27; cdr3_aa: CASSLHRLGGTDTQYF